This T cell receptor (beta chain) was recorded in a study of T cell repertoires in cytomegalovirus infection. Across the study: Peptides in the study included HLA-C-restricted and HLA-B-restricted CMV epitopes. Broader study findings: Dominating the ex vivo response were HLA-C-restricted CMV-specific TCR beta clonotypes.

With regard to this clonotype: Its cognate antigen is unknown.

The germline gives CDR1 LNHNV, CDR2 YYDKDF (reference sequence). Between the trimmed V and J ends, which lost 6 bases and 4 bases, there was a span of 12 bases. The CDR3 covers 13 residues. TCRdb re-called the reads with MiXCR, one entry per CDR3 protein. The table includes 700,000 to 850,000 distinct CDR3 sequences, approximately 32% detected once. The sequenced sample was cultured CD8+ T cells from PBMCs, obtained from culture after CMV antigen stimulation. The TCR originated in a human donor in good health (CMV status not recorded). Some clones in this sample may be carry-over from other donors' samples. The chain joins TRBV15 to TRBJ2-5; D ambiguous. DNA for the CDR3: TGTGCCACCAGTAAGGGAAGAGGAGAGACCCAGTACTTC. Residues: CATSKGRGETQYF.